The 16 T cell receptor beta chains presented below share a single source sample, sequenced in a study of blood T cell repertoires in COVID-19. Sequencing was performed with immunoSEQ multiplex PCR; in TCRdb, only in-frame clones are kept and a portion is missing. The table includes some 190,000 clones, around 85% detected once. Sequenced material: PBMCs or T cells enriched from blood (not recorded which). Receptors were obtained from a woman aged 30 to 39 who had recovered from COVID-19.

V is TRBV4-1 and J is TRBJ2-5; TRBD2 matches at 7 bases. The CDR3 runs 16 residues. The ends lost 3 bases at V and 3 bases at J; junction bases unmatched: 10. In germline, CDR1 is MGHRA, CDR2 YSYEKL. Here the CDR3 reads CASSHDSFAGEETQYF. The CDR3 DNA follows: TGCGCCAGCAGCCACGATTCGTTCGCGGGAGAAGAGACCCAGTACTTC.

This clone was recorded many times. The chain employs TRBV5-1 and TRBJ2-3; a weak D match, TRBD2 (5 bases). The CDR3 runs 13 residues. With 4 bases removed from V and 6 bases from J, the gap between germline ends came to 12 bases. Germline V gives CDR1 SGHRS, CDR2 YFSETQ. In DNA form, the CDR3 reads TGCGCCAGCAGCGGATCAGTAGCGGATACGCAGTATTTT. Its translation: CASSGSVADTQYF. The full variable domain, with the rest looked up from reference TRBV5-1 and TRBJ2-3, is KAGVTQTPRYLIKTRGQQVTLSCSPISGHRSVSWYQQTPGQGLQFLFEYFSETQRNKGNFPGRFSGRQFSNSRSEMNVSTLELGDSALYLCASSGSVADTQYFGPGTRLTVL.

The V and J genes are TRBV6-5 and TRBJ1-6, with D possibly TRBD1 on 6 matching bases. CDR1 and CDR2 from the germline V gene are MNHEY and SVGAGI. The CDR3 has 14 residues. Trimming stripped 2 bases from V and 5 bases from J, with 7 bases between. CDR3 bases: TGTGCCAGCAGTTACGGGACACATAATTCACCCCTCCACTTT. It translates to CASSYGTHNSPLHF.

V and J are TRBV7-6 and TRBJ2-5; tentatively, D is TRBD1 (6 bases). The CDR3 contains 13 residues. The germline V and J ends were trimmed by 5 bases and 6 bases, with 13 bases remaining between them. Germline CDR1 is SGHVS and CDR2 is FNYEAQ. CDR3 in DNA: TGTGCCAGCAGCCAAGGGCAGGGGCAGACCCAGTACTTC. This encodes CASSQGQGQTQYF.

This clone was detected only once. This sequence joins TRBV20-1 and TRBJ2-1, with TRBD2 matching 11 bases. The CDR3 length is 18 residues. The ends lost 3 bases at V and 4 bases at J; junction bases unmatched: 14. Germline-derived CDR1 and CDR2 are DFQATT and SNEGSKA (reference sequence). CDR3: CSASRPRTSGYPYNEQFF. The CDR3 nucleotides are TGCAGTGCTAGTCGTCCCCGGACTAGCGGGTACCCATACAATGAGCAGTTCTTC.

The chain is built from TRBV13 and TRBJ2-7; TRBD2 agrees at 7 bases. The CDR3 totals 14 residues. CDR1 is PRHDT and CDR2 is FYEKMQ in the germline V gene (reference sequence). With V trimmed by 0 bases and J by 6 bases, 5 bases remained unmatched. CDR3 coding DNA: TGTGCCAGCAGCTTAGGGAGGGAGGGCTTCGAGCAGTACGTC. Its translation: CASSLGREGFEQYV.

The gene calls are TRBV5-1 and TRBJ2-7, with D maybe TRBD2 (5 bases). Trimming cost V 0 bases and J 5 bases, with 15 bases left between them. Germline V gene data show CDR1 as SGHRS and CDR2 as YFSETQ. The CDR3 runs 15 residues. The CDR3 DNA reads TGCGCCAGCAGCTTGGTACAGATCTCCGGGAACGAGCAGTACTTC. This translates into CASSLVQISGNEQYF. Based on the CDR3 plus reference TRBV5-1 and TRBJ2-7, the full variable domain is KAGVTQTPRYLIKTRGQQVTLSCSPISGHRSVSWYQQTPGQGLQFLFEYFSETQRNKGNFPGRFSGRQFSNSRSEMNVSTLELGDSALYLCASSLVQISGNEQYFGPGTRLTVT.

The V call is TRBV15, the J call TRBJ1-4, with a tentative D call TRBD1 (5 bases). The V and J ends lost 1 base and 8 bases respectively, with 20 bases between them. CDR1 and CDR2 from the germline V gene are LNHNV and YYDKDF (reference sequence). This CDR3 region has 17 residues. In DNA, the CDR3 is TGTGCCACCAGCAGAGTCCCCCCTCGGCAGGGTGGGGAAAAACTGTTTTTT. Its protein product is CATSRVPPRQGGEKLFF.

V gene TRBV4-1 combines with J gene TRBJ2-7; 10 nucleotides align to TRBD2. V dropped 4 bases and J dropped 3; count of bases not matched to a gene: 6. The CDR3 runs 15 residues. Germline V gene data show CDR1 as MGHRA and CDR2 as YSYEKL. CDR3 loop: CASSPFSGGLYEQYF. Here the CDR3 DNA reads TGCGCCAGCAGCCCCTTTAGCGGGGGGCTCTACGAGCAGTACTTC.

This sequence joins TRBV24-1 and TRBJ2-2; 7 bases align to TRBD2. There are 15 residues in the CDR3. CDR1 KGHDR and CDR2 SFDVKD come from the germline V gene. The trim removed 6 bases at V and 7 bases at J, leaving 10 bases unmatched. The CDR3 here is CATSPWAGEDGELFF. The CDR3 region has the DNA TGTGCCACCAGTCCGTGGGCGGGAGAGGACGGGGAGCTGTTTTTT.

The V gene is TRBV3-1 (or the pseudogene TRBV3-2), the J gene TRBJ2-5; D gene ambiguous. V dropped 0 bases and J dropped 10 bases, with 6 bases sitting between them. CDR1 LGHDT and CDR2 YNNKEL come from the germline V gene (reference sequence). This CDR3 contains 11 residues. The DNA of the CDR3 is TGTGCCAGCAGCCAAGAATTTAACCAGTACTTC. This gives the protein CASSQEFNQYF.

V gene TRBV5-1 combines with J gene TRBJ1-5; 7 nucleotides line up with TRBD1. This CDR3 contains 13 residues. The J segment lost 4 bases and the V segment lost 4 bases, leaving 2 bases of the junction unmatched. The germline V gene encodes CDR1 SGHRS and CDR2 YFSETQ. The CDR3 spells CASSMTGNQPQHF. DNA of the CDR3: TGCGCCAGCAGCATGACAGGGAATCAGCCCCAGCATTTT.

The V call is TRBV19, the J call TRBJ2-1; D gene unclear. The CDR3 is made up of 14 amino acids. The V end lost 2 bases, the J end lost 5 bases, and 10 bases lay between the germline ends. CDR1 LNHDA and CDR2 SQIVND come from the germline V gene (reference sequence). DNA of the CDR3: TGTGCCAGTAGTATAATTGACGGAGACAATGAGCAGTTCTTC. Its protein is CASSIIDGDNEQFF.

The rearrangement joins TRBV2 to TRBJ1-5; no clear D gene. CDR3 length equals 16 residues. Germline V gives CDR1 SNHLY, CDR2 FYNNEI. Trimming stripped 3 bases from V and 6 bases from J, with 18 bases between. The CDR3 region has the DNA TGTGCCAGCAGTGACCAAGGAGGATTTGTGCTTCAGCCCCAGCATTTT. Translation gives CASSDQGGFVLQPQHF.

The gene calls are TRBV28 and TRBJ2-1; 10 nucleotides align to TRBD1. CDR3 length: 17 amino acids. The germline CDR1 and CDR2 sequences are MDHEN and SYDVKM. V lost 5 bases to trimming and J lost 16 bases; unmatched junction nucleotides: 23. CDR3 protein: CASSKPPGTGVFLGFFF. The CDR3 bases are TGTGCCAGCAGTAAACCTCCCGGGACAGGGGTGTTCTTAGGTTTCTTCTTC.

The V and J genes are TRBV7-3 and TRBJ2-1; 11 bases fit TRBD2. CDR3 size: 13 residues. The germline V gene has CDR1 SGHTA and CDR2 FQGTGA. Trimming cost V 8 bases and J 7 bases; bases outside gene matches: 4. The DNA of the CDR3 is TGTGCCAGCGGACTAGCGGGTGAAAATGAGCAGTTCTTC. Translating it yields CASGLAGENEQFF.